This T cell receptor beta chain was sequenced for a study of cytomegalovirus exposure and HLA in healthy donors. Across the whole study: When about 400 donors were genotyped, roughly four fifths of them were found to fall in the Caucasian-associated ancestry cluster. Regarding the study as a whole: On later analysis, the bulk of CMV-associated TCR beta chains appeared to be HLA-restricted.

This clone was found a few times. What it recognizes is unknown. Germline CDR1 is ENHRY and CDR2 is SYGVKD. The CDR3 runs to 15 residues. The V end lost 0 bases, the J end lost 4 bases, and 12 bases lay between the germline ends. It was with 60 Vbeta and 13 Jbeta primers that the PCR ran. Produced via immunoSEQ multiplex PCR; TCRdb's table is partial and in-frame only. The table includes 200,000 to 250,000 clones, roughly 87% detected once. Sequenced sample: PBMCs. The receptor was isolated from a woman aged 40 to 55 in good health and CMV-seropositive. The chain has TRBV10-3 and TRBJ1-1, with D tentatively TRBD1 (5 bases). CDR3 amino acids: CAISESQGRSTEAFF. CDR3 DNA sequence: TGTGCCATCAGTGAGTCTCAGGGTAGGAGCACTGAAGCTTTCTTT.